The sequence of this TCR beta chain was determined in a study of graft-versus-host responses after intestinal transplantation. As for the study in general: Grafts that recipients had were multivisceral, liver-intestinal, or isolated intestinal transplants. Every one of the recipients received anti-thymocyte globulin induction and afterwards took tacrolimus and steroids for three to four years. General study findings and limits: The recipient marrow held GvH clones, and some of them showed up first in ileum or blood. The study found high graft-versus-host to host-versus-graft clonal ratios in allografts of patients with graft-donor T cell macrochimerism.

V was clipped by 6 bases and J by 2 bases, with 7 bases between them. The CDR3 extends over 11 amino acids. CDR1 DFQATT and CDR2 SNEGSKA come from the germline V gene (reference sequence). TCRdb's table, derived via immunoSEQ multiplex PCR, lists solely in-frame clones and lacks some. The table shows about 88,000 clones, with about 90% occurring only once. Only a few counts were recorded for this clone. The target antigen is unknown. The chain couples TRBV20-1 to TRBJ2-5, with TRBD2 as a possible D gene (5 bases). The source material was unstimulated CD4+ T cells sorted from spleen or lymph node cells, sampled before intestinal transplant. The clonotype was recovered from a human donor who received an intestinal transplant. The CDR3 sequence is CSARGQETQYF. In DNA form, the CDR3 reads TGCAGTGCCCGGGGTCAAGAGACCCAGTACTTC.